This T cell receptor (beta chain) was found in a study of cytomegalovirus exposure and HLA in healthy donors. V dropped 3 bases and J dropped 1 base, with 5 bases sitting between them. Germline V gene lookup returns CDR1 SQVTM and CDR2 ANQGSEA. The CDR3 runs to 12 residues. To note about this clone: As yet, its antigen is unknown.

Study-wide findings and caveats: Across donors, presence/absence analyses took sequencing depth to be roughly uniform.

13 Jbeta primers and 60 Vbeta primers were used for the PCR. Clones were sequenced by immunoSEQ multiplex PCR, and TCRdb holds only the in-frame ones, with some missing. The sample shows 130,000 or so clones, just under 80% of them seen only once. Sequencing was performed on PBMCs. The chain couples TRBV29-1 to TRBJ2-3, with D possibly matching TRBD2 (5 bases). The origin of this receptor is a young man in good health and CMV-seronegative. CDR3 sequence (DNA): TGCAGCGTTGAGGAGGGCACAGATACGCAGTATTTT. This translates into CSVEEGTDTQYF.